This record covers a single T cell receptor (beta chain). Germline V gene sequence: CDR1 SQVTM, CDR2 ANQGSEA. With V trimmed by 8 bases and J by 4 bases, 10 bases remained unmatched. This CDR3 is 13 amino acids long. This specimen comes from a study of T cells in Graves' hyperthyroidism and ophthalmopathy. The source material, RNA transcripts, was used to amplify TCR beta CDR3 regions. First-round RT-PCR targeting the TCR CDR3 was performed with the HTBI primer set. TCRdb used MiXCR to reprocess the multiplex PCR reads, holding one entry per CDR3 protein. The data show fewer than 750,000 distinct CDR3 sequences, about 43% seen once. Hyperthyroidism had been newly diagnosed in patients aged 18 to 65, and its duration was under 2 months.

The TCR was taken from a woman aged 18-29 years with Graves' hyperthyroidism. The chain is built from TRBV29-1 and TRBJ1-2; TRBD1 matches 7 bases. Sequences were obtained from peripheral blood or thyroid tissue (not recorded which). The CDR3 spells CSSETGLGYGYTF. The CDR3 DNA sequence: TGCAGCAGTGAGACAGGGCTAGGCTATGGCTACACCTTC.